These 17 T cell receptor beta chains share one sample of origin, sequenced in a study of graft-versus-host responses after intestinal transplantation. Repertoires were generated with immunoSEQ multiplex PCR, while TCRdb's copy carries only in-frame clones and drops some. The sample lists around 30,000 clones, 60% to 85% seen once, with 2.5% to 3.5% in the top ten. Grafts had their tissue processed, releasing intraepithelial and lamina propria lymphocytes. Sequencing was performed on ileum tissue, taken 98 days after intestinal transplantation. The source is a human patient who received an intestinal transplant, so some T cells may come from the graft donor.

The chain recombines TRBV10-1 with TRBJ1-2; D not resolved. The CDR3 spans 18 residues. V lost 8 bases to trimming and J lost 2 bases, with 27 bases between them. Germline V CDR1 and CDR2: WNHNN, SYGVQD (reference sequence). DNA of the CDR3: TGCGCCAGCCCCAGACGCCGACGGACTCACCTCTTAAACTATGGCTACACCTTC. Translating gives CASPRRRRTHLLNYGYTF.

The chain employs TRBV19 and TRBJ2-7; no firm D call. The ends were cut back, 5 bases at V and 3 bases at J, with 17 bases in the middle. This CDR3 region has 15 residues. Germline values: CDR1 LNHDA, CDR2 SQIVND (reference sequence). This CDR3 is CASSPYRTPYYEQYF. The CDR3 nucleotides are TGTGCCAGTAGTCCATATCGGACGCCATACTACGAGCAGTACTTC.

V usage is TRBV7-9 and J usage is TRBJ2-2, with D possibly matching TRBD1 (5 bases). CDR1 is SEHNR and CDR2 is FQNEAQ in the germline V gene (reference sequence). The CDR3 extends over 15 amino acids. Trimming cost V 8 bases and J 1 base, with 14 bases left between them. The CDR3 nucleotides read TGTGCCAGCCTTTCAGTAGGGGAGAACACCGGGGAGCTGTTTTTT. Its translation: CASLSVGENTGELFF. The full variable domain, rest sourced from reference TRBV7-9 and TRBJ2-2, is DTGVSQNPRHKITKRGQNVTFRCDPISEHNRLYWYRQTLGQGPEFLTYFQNEAQLEKSRLLSDRFSAERPKGSFSTLEIQRTEQGDSAMYLCASLSVGENTGELFFGEGSRLTVL.

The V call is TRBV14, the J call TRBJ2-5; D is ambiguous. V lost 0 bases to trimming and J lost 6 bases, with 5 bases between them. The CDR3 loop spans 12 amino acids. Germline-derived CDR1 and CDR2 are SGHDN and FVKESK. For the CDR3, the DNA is TGTGCCAGCAGCCAAGATAGGAAGACCCAGTACTTC. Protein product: CASSQDRKTQYF.

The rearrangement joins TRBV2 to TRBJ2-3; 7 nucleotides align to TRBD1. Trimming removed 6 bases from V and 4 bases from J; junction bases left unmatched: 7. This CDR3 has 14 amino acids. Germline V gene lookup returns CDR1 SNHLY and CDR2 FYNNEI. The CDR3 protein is CASSEDRIADTQYF. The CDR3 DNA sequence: TGTGCCAGCAGCGAGGACAGGATCGCAGATACGCAGTATTTT.

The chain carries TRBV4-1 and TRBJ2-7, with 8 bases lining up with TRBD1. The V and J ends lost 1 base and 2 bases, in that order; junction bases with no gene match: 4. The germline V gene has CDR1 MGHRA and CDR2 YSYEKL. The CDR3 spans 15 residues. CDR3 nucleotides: TGCGCCAGCAGCCAAGTTCAGGGGGCAACCTACGAGCAGTACTTC. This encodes CASSQVQGATYEQYF.

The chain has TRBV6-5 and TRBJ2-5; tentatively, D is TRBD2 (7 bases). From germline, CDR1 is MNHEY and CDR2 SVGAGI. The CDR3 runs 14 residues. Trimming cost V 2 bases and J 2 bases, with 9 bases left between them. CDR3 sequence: CASSYGGAQETQYF. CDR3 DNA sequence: TGTGCCAGCAGTTACGGGGGGGCTCAAGAGACCCAGTACTTC.

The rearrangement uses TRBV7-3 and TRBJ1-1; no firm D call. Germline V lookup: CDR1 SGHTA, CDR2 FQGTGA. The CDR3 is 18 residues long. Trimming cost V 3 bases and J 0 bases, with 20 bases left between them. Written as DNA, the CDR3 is TGTGCCAGCAGCTTCCCTTCAATATCTTGGACGGTGAACACTGAAGCTTTCTTT. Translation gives CASSFPSISWTVNTEAFF. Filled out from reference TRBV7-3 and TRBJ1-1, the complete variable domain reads GAGVSQTPSNKVTEKGKYVELRCDPISGHTALYWYRQSLGQGPEFLIYFQGTGAADDSGLPNDRFFAVRPEGSVSTLKIQRTERGDSAVYLCASSFPSISWTVNTEAFFGQGTRLTVV.

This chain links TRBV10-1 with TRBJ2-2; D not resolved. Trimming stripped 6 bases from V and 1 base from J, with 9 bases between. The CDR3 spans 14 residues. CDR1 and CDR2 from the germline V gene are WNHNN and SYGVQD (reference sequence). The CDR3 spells CASSPNLNTGELFF. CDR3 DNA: TGCGCCAGCAGCCCAAACCTGAACACCGGGGAGCTGTTTTTT.

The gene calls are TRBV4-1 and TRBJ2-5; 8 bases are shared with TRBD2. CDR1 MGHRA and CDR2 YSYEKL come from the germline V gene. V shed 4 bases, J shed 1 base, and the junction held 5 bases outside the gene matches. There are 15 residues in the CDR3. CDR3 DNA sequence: TGCGCCAGCAGCCGCCTAGGACTAGCCCAAGAGACCCAGTACTTC. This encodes CASSRLGLAQETQYF.

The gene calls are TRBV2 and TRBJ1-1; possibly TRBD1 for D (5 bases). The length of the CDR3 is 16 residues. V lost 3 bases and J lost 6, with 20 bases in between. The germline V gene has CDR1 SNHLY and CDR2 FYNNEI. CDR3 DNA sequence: TGTGCCAGCAGTGACGGGTGGGGCGGGGGTAGGTCTGAAGCTTTCTTT. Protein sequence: CASSDGWGGGRSEAFF.

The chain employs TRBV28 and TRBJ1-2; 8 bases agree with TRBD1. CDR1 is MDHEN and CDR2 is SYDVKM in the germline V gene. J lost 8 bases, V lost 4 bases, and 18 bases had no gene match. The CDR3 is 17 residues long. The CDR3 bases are TGTGCCAGCAGTTGGAGGGTCGGAAGGCAGGGGGCTATGGGCTACACCTTC. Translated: CASSWRVGRQGAMGYTF.

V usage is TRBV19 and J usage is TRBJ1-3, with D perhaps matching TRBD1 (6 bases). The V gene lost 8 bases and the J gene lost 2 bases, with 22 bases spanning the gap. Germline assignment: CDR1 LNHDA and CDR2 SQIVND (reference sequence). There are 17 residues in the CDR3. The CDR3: CASGRGGTGYTGNTIYF. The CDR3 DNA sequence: TGTGCCAGTGGGCGAGGGGGAACAGGCTATACTGGAAACACCATATATTTT.

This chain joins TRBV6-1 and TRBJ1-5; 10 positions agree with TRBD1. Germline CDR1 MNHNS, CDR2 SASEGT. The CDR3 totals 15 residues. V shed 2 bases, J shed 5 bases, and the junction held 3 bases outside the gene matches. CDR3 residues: CASSERGQGHQPQHF. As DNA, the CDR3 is TGTGCCAGCAGTGAAAGGGGACAGGGGCATCAGCCCCAGCATTTT.

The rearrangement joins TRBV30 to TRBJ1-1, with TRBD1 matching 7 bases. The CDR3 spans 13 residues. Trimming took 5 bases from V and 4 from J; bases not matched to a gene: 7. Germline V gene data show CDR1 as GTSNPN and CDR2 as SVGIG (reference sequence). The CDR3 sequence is CAWESAGGTEAFF. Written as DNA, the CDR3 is TGTGCCTGGGAATCCGCAGGGGGCACTGAAGCTTTCTTT.

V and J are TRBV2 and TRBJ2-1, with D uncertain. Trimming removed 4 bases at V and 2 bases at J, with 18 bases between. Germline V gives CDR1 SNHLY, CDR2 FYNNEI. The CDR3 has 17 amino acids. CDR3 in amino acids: CASSVRAVAVTYNEQFF. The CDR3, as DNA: TGTGCCAGCAGTGTTCGGGCCGTAGCTGTAACCTACAATGAGCAGTTCTTC. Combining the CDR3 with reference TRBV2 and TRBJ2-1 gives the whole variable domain EPEVTQTPSHQVTQMGQEVILRCVPISNHLYFYWYRQILGQKVEFLVSFYNNEISEKSEIFDDQFSVERPDGSNFTLKIRSTKLEDSAMYFCASSVRAVAVTYNEQFFGPGTRLTVL.

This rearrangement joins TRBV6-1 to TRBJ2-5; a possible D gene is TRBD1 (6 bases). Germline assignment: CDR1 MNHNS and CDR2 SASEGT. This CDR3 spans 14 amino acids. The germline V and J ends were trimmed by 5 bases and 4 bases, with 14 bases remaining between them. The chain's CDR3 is CASSTRGWGETQYF. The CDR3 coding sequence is TGTGCCAGCAGTACCAGGGGATGGGGAGAGACCCAGTACTTC.